The rows below give T cell receptor beta chains drawn from one sample of a study of T cell responses to AZD1222 COVID-19 vaccine. TCRdb keeps only in-frame clones here, not all; method: immunoSEQ multiplex PCR. The table includes around 120,000 clones, approximately 90% detected once. This material consisted of peripheral blood, taken 28 days after the second AZD1222 dose. Receptor source: an adult who received the AZD1222 COVID-19 vaccine. Both conserved end residues are part of each CDR3. The D gene is left open where the match is weak. Only some rows state a clone size, as once, few, many or a class for expanded clones.

j_call clone_size v_call d_call cdr3_length cdr3_nt cdr3_aa
TRBJ1-2 few TRBV6-5 - 15 TGTGCCAGCAGTAACCGGGACACCTTACACTATGGCTACACCTTC CASSNRDTLHYGYTF
TRBJ2-7 - TRBV9 TRBD1 13 TGTGCCAGCAGCGTAGAGGGGGGACAGGGGCAGTACTTC CASSVEGGQGQYF
TRBJ2-5 - TRBV6-2/TRBV6-3 TRBD2 16 TGTGCCAGCAGTTACTCATCGCTAGCGGGAGAAGCGACCCAGTACTTC CASSYSSLAGEATQYF
TRBJ2-7 - TRBV7-6 - 14 TGTGCCAGCAGCTTAAAGTCCCCCGGGGATGAGCAGTACTTC CASSLKSPGDEQYF
TRBJ2-2 many TRBV6-4 - 14 TGTGCCAGCAGTGATCGGGACAACACCGGGGAGCTGTTTTTT CASSDRDNTGELFF
TRBJ2-7 - TRBV11-2 TRBD1 14 TGTGCCAGCAGCCTGGGGACAGGGTTCTACGAGCAGTACTTC CASSLGTGFYEQYF
TRBJ2-7 - TRBV6-2/TRBV6-3 - 13 TGTGCCAGCAGCACCTCGACAGAATACGAGCAGTACTTC CASSTSTEYEQYF
TRBJ2-7 - TRBV7-4 - 9 TGTGCCCCCGAGTGCTCTCGGTACTTC CAPECSRYF
TRBJ2-6 - TRBV18 - 16 TGTGCCAGCTCACCAACAGGGCCATCTGGGGCCAACGTCCTGACTTTC CASSPTGPSGANVLTF
TRBJ1-2 - TRBV3-1/TRBV3-2 - 13 TGTGCCAGCAGCCAAGGGGGGCTGGATGGCTACACCTTC CASSQGGLDGYTF
TRBJ1-2 - TRBV29-1 - 12 TGCACCGCTACGTCCAGATTCTATGGCTACACCTTC CTATSRFYGYTF
TRBJ1-1 once TRBV19 - 14 TGTGCCAGTAGTACACGGTTAGTGAACACTGAAGCTTTCTTT CASSTRLVNTEAFF
TRBJ2-7 - TRBV3-1/TRBV3-2 - 16 TGTGCCAGCAGCCAAGATCGCTATTCGGATACCTACGAGCAGTACTTC CASSQDRYSDTYEQYF
TRBJ1-2 - TRBV14 TRBD1 16 TGTGCCAGCAGCCAGATGACAGGGGGAGTTAACTATGGCTACACCTTC CASSQMTGGVNYGYTF
TRBJ1-2 - TRBV7-2 - 13 TGTGCCAGCAGCTTAGAACGGAGCTATGGCTACACCTTC CASSLERSYGYTF
TRBJ2-3 few TRBV24-1 - 15 TGTGCCACCAGTGATTTGGAGAAAGACACAGATACGCAGTATTTT CATSDLEKDTDTQYF
TRBJ1-1 - TRBV4-3 TRBD1 16 TGCGCCAGCAGCCAAGGTATAGGACAGGGGTGGGCTGAAGCTTTCTTT CASSQGIGQGWAEAFF
TRBJ1-4 - TRBV15 - 15 TGTGCCACCGATAAAGGCGGGGACCCCTCTGAAAAACTGTTTTTT CATDKGGDPSEKLFF
TRBJ2-2 - TRBV11-1 - 16 TGTGCCAGCAGCTTAGTGCGGGGTCTCGTGTCCGGGGAGCTGTTTTTT CASSLVRGLVSGELFF
TRBJ1-5 - TRBV27 - 17 TGTGCCAGCAAGCGGTTAGGAGGGGATTATAGCAATCAGCCCCAGCATTTT CASKRLGGDYSNQPQHF
TRBJ1-3 - TRBV5-6 TRBD1 18 TGTGCCAGCAGCCCGGATGCGACAGGGTTTAGCTCTGGAAACACCATATATTTT CASSPDATGFSSGNTIYF
TRBJ1-1 - TRBV18 - 13 TGTGCCAGCTCCCAGACGGGGACCACTGAAGCTTTCTTT CASSQTGTTEAFF
TRBJ1-4 - TRBV28 - 15 TGTGCCAGCAGTTTTCTCGGCGACTTTAATGAAAAACTGTTTTTT CASSFLGDFNEKLFF
TRBJ1-2 - TRBV11-2 TRBD1 16 TGTGCCAGCAGCTTAGTTGGACAGGGGGACTTGAATGGCTACACCTTC CASSLVGQGDLNGYTF
TRBJ2-3 - TRBV18 - 15 TGTGCCAGCTCACCATCTAGCGTTAGCACAGATACGCAGTATTTT CASSPSSVSTDTQYF
TRBJ1-1 - TRBV4-3 - 14 TGCGCCAGCAGCCAAGACAAGGGTAACACTGAAGCTTTCTTT CASSQDKGNTEAFF
TRBJ2-2 - TRBV5-8 TRBD2 15 TGTGCCAGCAGCTCCGGGACTAGTAACACCGGGGAGCTGTTTTTT CASSSGTSNTGELFF
TRBJ2-6 once TRBV9 TRBD2 17 TGTGCCAGTGACGGACTAGCGGGACTCTCTGGGGCCAACGTCCTGACTTTC CASDGLAGLSGANVLTF
TRBJ2-2 - TRBV6-5 - 13 TGTGCCAGCAGTTACTCTCTGACCGGGGAGCTGTTTTTT CASSYSLTGELFF
TRBJ2-7 once TRBV2 TRBD2 14 TGTGCCAGCAGACCCGCTAGCGGTCCCTACGAGCAGTACTTC CASRPASGPYEQYF
TRBJ2-7 - TRBV27 - 13 TGTGCCAGCAGTAGCAGGACTATCTACGAGCAGTACTTC CASSSRTIYEQYF
TRBJ2-5 - TRBV3-1/TRBV3-2 - 17 TGTGCCAGCAGCAAAAGAGGTGTAGGACGTCACCAAGAGACCCAGTACTTC CASSKRGVGRHQETQYF
TRBJ2-6 - TRBV28 - 15 TGTGCCAGCAGTTTGCCCGGGTCTGGGGCCAACGTCCTGACTTTC CASSLPGSGANVLTF
TRBJ2-1 - TRBV5-1 - 16 TGCGCCAGCAGCTTGGTTGCGGGCAGCACCTACAATGAGCAGTTCTTC CASSLVAGSTYNEQFF
TRBJ2-1 - TRBV9 - 16 TGTGCCAGCAGCGCCGGTCCCTCGACAGGCTACAATGAGCAGTTCTTC CASSAGPSTGYNEQFF
TRBJ1-4 - TRBV28 - 16 TGTGCCAGCAGCACCACAGGGATTGCAACTAATGAAAAACTGTTTTTT CASSTTGIATNEKLFF
TRBJ2-5 - TRBV7-2 - 13 TGTGCCAGCAGCTTAGGATCCCTTGAGACCCAGTACTTC CASSLGSLETQYF
TRBJ1-5 - TRBV27 - 15 TGTGCCAGCAGTTTAGAGGGGAGGGGCAATCAGCCCCAGCATTTT CASSLEGRGNQPQHF
TRBJ1-2 - TRBV7-9 - 11 TGTGCCAGCAGCCCAGCGGGGGGCTACACCTTC CASSPAGGYTF
TRBJ1-4 - TRBV28 TRBD1 13 TGTGCCAGCAGTTCTCCTCGGACAGGGGAACTGTTTTTT CASSSPRTGELFF
TRBJ2-1 - TRBV6-4 TRBD2 15 TGTGCCAGCAGTGACAACGGCGGGGGAGGAAGTGAGCAGTTCTTC CASSDNGGGGSEQFF
TRBJ2-7 - TRBV19 - 15 TGTGCCAGTAGTACCCACCGGGACACCGCCTACGAGCAGTACTTC CASSTHRDTAYEQYF
TRBJ2-7 - TRBV9 - 12 TGTGCCAGCAGCGTAGGAAGTTCCGAGCAGTACTTC CASSVGSSEQYF
TRBJ2-2 - TRBV15 - 14 TGTGCCACCAGCAGAGTAGGGAACACCGGGGAGCTGTTTTTT CATSRVGNTGELFF
TRBJ1-1 - TRBV6-2/TRBV6-3 - 17 TGTGCCAGCAGTTCCCTTGAGAGCCTCATATTGAACACTGAAGCTTTCTTT CASSSLESLILNTEAFF
TRBJ1-5 - TRBV6-2/TRBV6-3 TRBD1 16 TGTGCCAGCAGTGGCCAGACAGGGAGACGCAATCAGCCCCAGCATTTT CASSGQTGRRNQPQHF
TRBJ1-3 once TRBV7-8 - 17 TGTGCCAGCAGCGCCCGACGACAGGTCCACTCTGGAAACACCATATATTTT CASSARRQVHSGNTIYF
TRBJ1-5 - TRBV27 - 14 TGTGCCAGCAGTCCCATAGGGGCGAATCAGCCCCAGCATTTT CASSPIGANQPQHF
TRBJ1-2 - TRBV6-2/TRBV6-3 - 14 TGTGCCAGCAGTTACCCGGTCAGCTACTATGGCTACACCTTC CASSYPVSYYGYTF